What follows are 5 T cell receptor beta chains derived from one specimen sequenced in a study of blood T cell repertoires in COVID-19. The protocol was immunoSEQ multiplex PCR, while the TCRdb copy is restricted to in-frame clones and leaves out a portion. Among under 200,000 clones listed, approximately 84% were seen once. The sample taken for sequencing was peripheral blood. These receptors were collected from a man in his 70s with active or convalescent COVID-19.

The V call is TRBV19, the J call TRBJ1-4, with 10 bases that match TRBD1. In germline, CDR1 is LNHDA, CDR2 SQIVND (reference sequence). The CDR3 has 14 amino acids. V gave up 6 bases and J gave up 7 bases; unmatched junction bases: 5. CDR3 nucleotide sequence: TGTGCCAGTAGCACCGGGACAGGGGTTGAAAAACTGTTTTTT. Protein: CASSTGTGVEKLFF.

The chain is built from TRBV6-2 or TRBV6-3 and TRBJ2-1; 9 bases line up with TRBD2. This CDR3 region has 17 residues. The germline gives CDR1 MNHEY, CDR2 SVGEGT. J lost 5 bases, V lost 5 bases, and 13 bases had no gene match. DNA for the CDR3: TGTGCCAGCAGTGACGGACTAGCGAGCGTATTTGACAATGAGCAGTTCTTC. Translated, it gives CASSDGLASVFDNEQFF.

The chain recombines TRBV18 with TRBJ2-7; D perhaps matches TRBD1 (6 bases). CDR3 size: 14 residues. Per the germline V gene, CDR1 is KGHSH and CDR2 is LQKENI. V was pared by 4 bases and J by 4 bases, with 14 bases between. The CDR3 is CASSRGQSNYEQYF. Here the CDR3 DNA reads TGTGCCAGCTCACGTGGACAGTCTAATTACGAGCAGTACTTC.

The count of this clone is one. The J gene is TRBJ1-4, the V gene TRBV5-8; TRBD1 aligns across 8 bases. V shed 4 bases and J 5 bases; nucleotides not matched to a gene: 7. Germline values: CDR1 SGHTS, CDR2 YDEGEE. The CDR3 consists of 15 residues. CDR3 DNA sequence: TGTGCCAGCAGCCCCGGGCGGGACAGGAATGAAAAACTGTTTTTT. Translated, it gives CASSPGRDRNEKLFF.

CDR3 sequence reads: CASSPWTGEKQFF. The CDR3 bases are TGTGCCAGCAGCCCGTGGACAGGCGAAAAGCAGTTCTTC. The chain carries TRBV7-2 and TRBJ2-1, with 7 bases lining up with TRBD1. Germline loops: CDR1 SGHTA, CDR2 FQGNSA. This CDR3 contains 13 residues. V dropped 5 bases and J dropped 11; count of bases not matched to a gene: 9.